What follows is one TCR beta chain and its context. Its matching antigen is unknown. The data were taken from a study of T-cell memory formation after mild COVID-19. About the study: There were largely donor-specific TCR clusters.

The CDR3 consists of 15 residues. V was trimmed by 0 bases and J by 6 bases, leaving 14 bases between them. Germline values: CDR1 MNHEY, CDR2 SVGAGI. The study, taken as a whole, reports: Mostly located in CM and EM were contracting CD4+ clones, with contracting CD8+ clones located in EMRA. Clones shrinking between day 15 and 85 showed a balanced CD4/CD8 split, and those that grew later tilted toward CD4+. A second wave of clones peaked on day 37, and their SARS-CoV-2 specificity went unconfirmed.

TCRdb used MiXCR to reprocess the 5' RACE reads, holding one entry per CDR3 protein. In the table there are about 290,000 distinct CDR3 sequences, about 16% of which are singletons. The chain links TRBV6-5 to TRBJ1-2; D might be TRBD1 (5 bases). The sequencing input was PBMCs or a T cell subset sorted from them (not recorded which). The receptor comes from a man between 18 and 29 years old who had mild COVID-19 (a few samples of this study predate the infection). Cell type and time point are not known. As DNA, the CDR3 is TGTGCCAGCAGTTACTCGGAGTCTTTGGGGGATGGCTACACCTTC. Residues: CASSYSESLGDGYTF.